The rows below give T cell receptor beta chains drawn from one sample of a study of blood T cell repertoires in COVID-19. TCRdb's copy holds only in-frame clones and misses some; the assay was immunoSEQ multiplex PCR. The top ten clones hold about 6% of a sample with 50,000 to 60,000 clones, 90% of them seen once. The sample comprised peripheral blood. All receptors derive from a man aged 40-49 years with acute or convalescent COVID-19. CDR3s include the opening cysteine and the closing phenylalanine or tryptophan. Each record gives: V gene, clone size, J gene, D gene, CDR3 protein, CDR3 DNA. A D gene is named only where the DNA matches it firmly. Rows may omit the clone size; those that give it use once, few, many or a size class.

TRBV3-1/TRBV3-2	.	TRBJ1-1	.	CASSPSGQGNTEAFF	TGTGCCAGCAGCCCTTCTGGGCAGGGGAACACTGAAGCTTTCTTT
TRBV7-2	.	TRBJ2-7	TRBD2	CASSLTSGRDLYEQYF	TGTGCCAGCAGCTTGACTAGCGGGAGAGATCTCTACGAGCAGTACTTC
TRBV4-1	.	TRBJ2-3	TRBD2	CASSLILAGAGDTQYF	TGCGCCAGCAGCCTCATACTAGCGGGAGCCGGAGATACGCAGTATTTT
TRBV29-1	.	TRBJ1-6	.	CSAAEESNSPLHF	TGCAGCGCAGCGGAGGAATCTAATTCACCCCTCCACTTT
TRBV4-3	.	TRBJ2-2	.	CASSLDLGELFF	TGCGCCAGCAGCCTAGACCTGGGGGAGCTGTTTTTT
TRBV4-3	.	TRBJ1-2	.	CASSQEGGDHGYTF	TGCGCCAGCAGCCAAGAAGGCGGGGACCATGGCTACACCTTC
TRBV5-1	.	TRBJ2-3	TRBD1	CASSPDRAPTDTQYF	TGCGCCAGCAGCCCCGACAGGGCTCCCACAGATACGCAGTATTTT
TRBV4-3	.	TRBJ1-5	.	CASSQDFGESNQPQHF	TGCGCCAGCAGCCAAGATTTCGGAGAGAGCAATCAGCCCCAGCATTTT
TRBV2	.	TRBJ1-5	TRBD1	CASRGQGGNQPQHF	TGTGCCAGCAGAGGACAGGGGGGCAATCAGCCCCAGCATTTT
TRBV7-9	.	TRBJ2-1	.	CASSLGVAEQFF	TGTGCCAGCAGCTTAGGGGTAGCTGAGCAGTTCTTC
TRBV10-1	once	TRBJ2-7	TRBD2	CASSDPLAGGYEQYF	TGCGCCAGCAGTGATCCCCTAGCGGGAGGGTACGAGCAGTACTTC
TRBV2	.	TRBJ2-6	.	CASSSQVSGANVLTF	TGTGCCAGCAGTTCCCAGGTCTCAGGGGCCAACGTCCTGACTTTC
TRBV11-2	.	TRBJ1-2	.	CASSLAGGYGYTF	TGTGCCAGCAGCTTGGCGGGGGGCTATGGCTACACCTTC
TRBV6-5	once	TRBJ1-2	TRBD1	CASRGGGYGYTF	TGTGCCAGCAGAGGGGGCGGTTATGGCTACACCTTC
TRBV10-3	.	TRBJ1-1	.	CAISDSPGLKNTEAFF	TGTGCCATCAGTGACAGTCCGGGACTCAAGAACACTGAAGCTTTCTTT
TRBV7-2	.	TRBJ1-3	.	CASSLRVSGNTIYF	TGTGCCAGCAGCTTGAGAGTCTCTGGAAACACCATATATTTT
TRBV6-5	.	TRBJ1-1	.	CASSIGLMNTEAFF	TGTGCCAGCAGCATAGGACTGATGAACACTGAAGCTTTCTTT
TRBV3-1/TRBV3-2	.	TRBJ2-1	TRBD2	CASSPSGSWSNEQFF	TGTGCCAGCAGCCCTAGCGGGAGTTGGAGCAATGAGCAGTTCTTC
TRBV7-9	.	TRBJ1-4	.	CASSPWTATNEKLFF	TGTGCCAGCAGCCCCTGGACAGCAACTAATGAAAAACTGTTTTTT
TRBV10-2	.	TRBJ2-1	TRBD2	CASSRTSSEQFF	TGCGCCAGCAGCAGGACTAGTTCTGAGCAGTTCTTC
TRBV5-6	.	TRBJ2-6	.	CASSSFGVSGANVLTF	TGTGCCAGCAGTTCTTTCGGGGTCTCTGGGGCCAACGTCCTGACTTTC
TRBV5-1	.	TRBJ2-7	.	CASSEPGRSEQYF	TGCGCCAGCAGCGAACCAGGGAGGAGCGAGCAGTACTTC
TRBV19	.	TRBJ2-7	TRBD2	CASSIGSGSRYEQYF	TGTGCCAGTAGTATTGGTAGCGGGAGTCGGTACGAGCAGTACTTC
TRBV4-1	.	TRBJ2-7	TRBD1	CASSQVQGAYEQYF	TGCGCCAGCAGCCAAGTACAGGGGGCATACGAGCAGTACTTC
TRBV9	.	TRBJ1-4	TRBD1	CASSALTGELFF	TGTGCCAGCAGCGCGCTTACAGGGGAACTGTTTTTT
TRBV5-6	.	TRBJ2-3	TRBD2	CASSLVTSGGETDTQYF	TGTGCCAGCAGCTTGGTTACTAGCGGGGGAGAGACAGATACGCAGTATTTT
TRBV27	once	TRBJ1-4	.	CASSPSRVANEKLFF	TGTGCCAGCAGTCCCTCCCGGGTGGCTAATGAAAAACTGTTTTTT
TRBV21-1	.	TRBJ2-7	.	CASGQGYEQYF	TGTGCCAGCGGACAGGGCTACGAGCAGTACTTC
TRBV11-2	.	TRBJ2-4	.	CASGRQGNIQYF	TGTGCCAGCGGCCGCCAGGGAAACATTCAGTACTTC
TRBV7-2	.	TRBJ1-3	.	CASSFASTGSGNTIYF	TGTGCCAGCAGCTTCGCCTCAACAGGGTCTGGAAACACCATATATTTT
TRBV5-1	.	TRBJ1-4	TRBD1	CASRLRSDRGLGNEKLFF	TGCGCCAGTCGTCTTCGATCGGACAGGGGGCTAGGGAATGAAAAACTGTTTTTT
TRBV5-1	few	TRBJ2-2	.	CASSWGANTGELFF	TGCGCCAGCAGCTGGGGCGCGAACACCGGGGAGCTGTTTTTT
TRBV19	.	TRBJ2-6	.	CASSIGDTTSVLTF	TGTGCCAGTAGTATAGGGGACACTACTAGCGTCCTGACTTTC
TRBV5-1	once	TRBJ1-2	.	CASSSEGSYGYTF	TGCGCCAGCAGCAGCGAGGGAAGCTATGGCTACACCTTC
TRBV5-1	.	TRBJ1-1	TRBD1	CASSFGDRLNTEAFF	TGCGCCAGCAGCTTTGGGGACAGATTGAACACTGAAGCTTTCTTT
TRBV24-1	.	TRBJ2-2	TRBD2	CATSDLGLAGENTGELFF	TGTGCCACCAGTGATCTCGGACTAGCGGGAGAGAACACCGGGGAGCTGTTTTTT
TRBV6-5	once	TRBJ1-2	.	CASSLLGGALEIYTF	TGTGCCAGCAGTCTTCTTGGGGGGGCCCTAGAGATCTACACCTTC
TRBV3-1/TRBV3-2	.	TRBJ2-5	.	CASSHKDRDFNF	TGTGCCAGCAGCCACAAAGACCGGGATTTTAACTTC
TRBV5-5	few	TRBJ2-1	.	CASSPVPSGSYNEQFF	TGTGCCAGCAGCCCGGTTCCGAGCGGCTCCTACAATGAGCAGTTCTTC
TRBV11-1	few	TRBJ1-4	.	CASSPRWEKEKLFF	TGTGCCAGCAGCCCGAGGTGGGAGAAGGAAAAACTGTTTTTT
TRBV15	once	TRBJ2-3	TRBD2	CATSRGDTSGGGDTQYF	TGTGCCACCAGCAGAGGAGACACTAGCGGGGGTGGAGATACGCAGTATTTT
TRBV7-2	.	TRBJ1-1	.	CASSLATAMNTEAFF	TGTGCCAGCAGCTTAGCGACAGCCATGAACACTGAAGCTTTCTTT
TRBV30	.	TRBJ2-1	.	CAWNPENQLSNEQFF	TGTGCCTGGAATCCGGAGAACCAGTTGAGCAATGAGCAGTTCTTC
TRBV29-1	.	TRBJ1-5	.	CSVGGQGSQPQHF	TGCAGCGTTGGTGGGCAGGGAAGTCAGCCCCAGCATTTT